Given below is one T cell receptor (beta chain) in context. Its antigen is currently not known. Base qualities are not at hand, and no much larger clone is one base apart. In the same sample, other DNA sequences code for this CDR3. The entry originates in a study of lymphopenia after photon versus proton radiotherapy (dated by TCRdb to between 2018 and 2020). Concerning the study at large: The immunological effects of photon versus proton radiation therapy were compared in patients with gastrointestinal tumors who developed high-grade lymphopenia. The roughly 20 patients in the cohort had gastrointestinal tumors, were treated with either photon or proton therapy, and subsequently developed lymphopenia. The goal of the study was to describe how the two radiation modalities differ in their effects on the immune system.

Libraries came from the immunoSEQ multiplex PCR assay. Deep sequencing of rearranged TCR beta loci, alongside multiparametric flow cytometry, was used to profile T cell repertoires. TCRdb took over this immuneACCESS table, retaining in-frame rearrangements with V and J assigned. Such tables are incomplete; in checked studies, under half of the missing clones stem from an unresolved V gene, and the remainder is unexplained. Present in this sample are tens of thousands of clones, more than 70% of which were seen just once. The leading ten clones occupy under 1.5% of the sample. The germline V gene yields SGHRS for CDR1 and YFSETQ for CDR2. The CDR3 spans 14 residues, from the cysteine through the phenylalanine. Solely the CDR3 DNA is kept, with 42 bases framed from the first base. Trimmed from V: 4 bases; trimmed from J: 7 bases; junction bases lacking a gene match: 3. The paper's findings and limits, for the study overall: Across the cohort, a larger post-nadir drop in TCR diversity was inversely correlated with overall survival time among patients who died. After the lymphocyte count nadir, repertoires from photon-treated patients showed oligoclonal expansion, particularly of CD8+ Temra cells, and this expansion drove the decline in diversity. The survival association was assessed only in patients who died, and the authors presented better survival with proton therapy as a possibility rather than a demonstrated result. Relative stability during treatment was observed in proton-treated patients, whereas loss of naive T cells and TCR diversity and gain of effector/memory populations were observed in photon-treated patients.

The TCR originated in a man in his sixties with pancreatic cancer. The chain uses TRBV5-1 and TRBJ1-4; the junction holds 11 bases that match TRBD1. This sample comprised peripheral blood, obtained from a patient treated with proton-based radiotherapy. The DNA sequence is TGCGCCAGCAGCACCGGGACAGGGGGTGAAAAACTGTTTTTT. This yields the protein CASSTGTGGEKLFF.